Following are 11 T cell receptor beta chains from one sample sequenced in a study of T-cell memory formation after mild COVID-19. TCRdb re-called the 5' RACE reads with MiXCR, one entry per CDR3 protein. The profile shows about 200,000 distinct CDR3 sequences, around 9.1% of them singletons. Sequencing was carried out using PBMCs or a T cell subset sorted from them (not recorded which). These receptors were collected from a man aged 18 to 29 who had mild COVID-19 (a few samples of this study predate the infection). Cell type and time point are not known.

This clonotype was counted at least ten times. This chain links TRBV5-1 with TRBJ1-1; D unclear. V was cut by 5 bases and J by 0 bases, with 8 bases left in between. Per the germline V gene, CDR1 is SGHRS and CDR2 is YFSETQ. CDR3 size: 13 residues. The CDR3 reads CASREVMNTEAFF. In DNA, the CDR3 is TGCGCCAGCAGAGAGGTCATGAACACTGAAGCTTTCTTT.

Only a few counts were recorded for this clonotype. V usage is TRBV12-3 or TRBV12-4 and J usage is TRBJ2-4; 7 nucleotides align to TRBD2. The junction had 5 bases not matched to a gene; V was cut back by 3 bases and J by 6 bases. The length of the CDR3 is 14 residues. As DNA, the CDR3 is TGTGCCAGCAGTTTGAACGGCGGGGGAAACATTCAGTACTTC. Its translation: CASSLNGGGNIQYF.

The genes are TRBV19 and TRBJ1-5; tentative D call: TRBD1 (5 bases). The germline V gene encodes CDR1 LNHDA and CDR2 SQIVND (reference sequence). CDR3 length: 14 amino acids. V was shortened by 2 bases and J by 13 bases, with 18 bases between the two germline ends. The CDR3 DNA reads as TGTGCCAGTAGTATAATTGAGGTTGGGACCCTTCAGCATTTT. Its protein is CASSIIEVGTLQHF.

The chain combines TRBV7-2 with TRBJ2-7; TRBD1 agrees at 7 bases. The V gene end was trimmed by 4 bases and the J gene end by 1 base; junction bases not matched to a gene: 10. This CDR3 contains 16 residues. Germline CDR1 is SGHTA and CDR2 is FQGNSA. The CDR3 is CASSSGIGGPSYEQYF. CDR3 coding DNA: TGTGCCAGCAGCTCGGGAATAGGGGGCCCTTCCTACGAGCAGTACTTC.

This chain connects TRBV15 to TRBJ1-2; D may be TRBD1 (5 bases). This CDR3 has 14 amino acids. From germline, CDR1 is LNHNV and CDR2 YYDKDF (reference sequence). The V gene lost 1 base and the J gene lost 6 bases, with 12 bases spanning the gap. The CDR3 nucleotides read TGTGCCACCAGCAGAGGGGGGGGTTGGAATGGCTACACCTTC. This sequence encodes CATSRGGGWNGYTF.

The chain carries TRBV7-2 and TRBJ1-6; D call uncertain. Trimming cost V 4 bases and J 8 bases, with 9 bases left between them. CDR1 is SGHTA and CDR2 is FQGNSA in the germline V gene. This CDR3 comprises 13 residues. This CDR3 is CASSSEGDSPLHF. In DNA form, the CDR3 reads TGTGCCAGCAGCTCCGAGGGAGATTCACCCCTCCACTTT. The full variable domain, rest sourced from reference TRBV7-2 and TRBJ1-6, is GAGVSQSPSNKVTEKGKDVELRCDPISGHTALYWYRQSLGQGLEFLIYFQGNSAPDKSGLPSDRFSAERTGGSVSTLTIQRTQQEDSAVYLCASSSEGDSPLHFGNGTRLTVT.

Remarks on this clonotype: An end of the junction differs from the germline gene, which may be a read error. The gene calls are TRBV7-9 and TRBJ2-5; D is tentatively TRBD1 or TRBD2 (6 bases each). From germline, CDR1 is SEHNR and CDR2 FQNEAQ (reference sequence). The length of the CDR3 is 16 residues. The CDR3 here is CASTLRGTPIQETQYF. CDR3 coding DNA: TGTGCCAGCACCTTACGGGGGACACCGATCCAAGAGACCCAGTACTTC.

This chain connects TRBV5-1 to TRBJ1-2, with D unresolved. Per the germline V gene, CDR1 is SGHRS and CDR2 is YFSETQ. V was clipped by 2 bases and J by 4 bases, with 12 bases between them. The CDR3 sequence is 14 residues long. The CDR3 protein is CASSFGQFGYGYTF. The CDR3 nucleotides read TGCGCCAGCAGCTTTGGCCAGTTCGGCTATGGCTACACCTTC.

The genes are TRBV4-2 and TRBJ1-2, with D perhaps TRBD1 (6 bases). The V gene's germline CDR1 is LGHNA and CDR2 YNFKEQ. The V gene lost 3 bases and the J gene lost 0 bases, with 11 bases spanning the gap. The CDR3 spans 15 residues. This chain's CDR3 is CASSHTGPANYGYTF. The CDR3 DNA sequence: TGTGCCAGCAGCCATACAGGGCCAGCTAACTATGGCTACACCTTC.

The chain joins TRBV2 to TRBJ2-2; D ambiguous. The germline gives CDR1 SNHLY, CDR2 FYNNEI. Trimming cost V 4 bases and J 4 bases, with 7 bases left between them. This CDR3 is built from 13 residues. CDR3 amino acids: CASSVVPTGELFF. CDR3 nucleotides: TGTGCCAGCAGTGTTGTACCCACCGGGGAGCTGTTTTTT.

The genes are TRBV12-3 or TRBV12-4 and TRBJ1-4; TRBD1 might be the D (5 bases). The length of the CDR3 is 14 residues. Trimming left V 1 base short and J 7 bases short, with 10 bases between. DNA of the CDR3: TGTGCCAGCAGTTTAGGGGACGGCCCTGAAAAACTGTTTTTT. It yields the protein CASSLGDGPEKLFF.